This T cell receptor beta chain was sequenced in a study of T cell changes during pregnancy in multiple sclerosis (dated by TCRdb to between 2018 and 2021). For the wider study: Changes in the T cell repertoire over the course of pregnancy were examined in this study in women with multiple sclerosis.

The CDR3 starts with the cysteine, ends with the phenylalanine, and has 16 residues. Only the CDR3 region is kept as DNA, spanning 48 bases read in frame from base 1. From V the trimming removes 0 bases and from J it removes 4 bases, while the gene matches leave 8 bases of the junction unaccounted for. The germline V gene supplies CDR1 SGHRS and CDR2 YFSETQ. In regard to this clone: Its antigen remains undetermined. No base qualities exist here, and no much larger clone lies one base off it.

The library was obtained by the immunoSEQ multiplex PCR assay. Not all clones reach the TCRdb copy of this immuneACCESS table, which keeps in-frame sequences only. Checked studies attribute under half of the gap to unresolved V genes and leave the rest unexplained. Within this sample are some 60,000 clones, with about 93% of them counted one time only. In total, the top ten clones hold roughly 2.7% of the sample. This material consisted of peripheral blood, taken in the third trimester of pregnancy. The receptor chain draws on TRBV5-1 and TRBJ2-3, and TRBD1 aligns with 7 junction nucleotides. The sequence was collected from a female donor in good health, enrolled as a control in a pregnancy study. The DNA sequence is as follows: TGCGCCAGCAGCTTGGACAGGGGTTTTTACGCAGATACGCAGTATTTT. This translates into CASSLDRGFYADTQYF.